The next 16 T cell receptor beta chains were all read from a single sample in a study of blood T cell repertoires in COVID-19. TCRdb keeps only in-frame clones here, not all; method: immunoSEQ multiplex PCR. The sample has around 300,000 clones; approximately 90% are singletons. Sequencing was performed on PBMCs or T cells enriched from blood (not recorded which). All receptors come from a woman aged 45 to 65 who had recovered from COVID-19.

The V and J genes are TRBV5-1 and TRBJ1-4; 10 bases match TRBD1. V shed 2 bases and J 11 bases; nucleotides not matched to a gene: 15. The CDR3 consists of 17 residues. The V gene's germline CDR1 is SGHRS and CDR2 YFSETQ. This CDR3 reads CASSLRPTGTGVDKLFF. DNA for the CDR3: TGCGCCAGCAGCTTACGGCCTACCGGGACAGGGGTGGATAAACTGTTTTTT.

The chain combines TRBV3-1 (or the pseudogene TRBV3-2) with TRBJ2-3; 7 bases fit TRBD2. This CDR3 has 16 amino acids. The junction had 8 bases not matched to a gene; V was cut back by 5 bases and J by 0 bases. CDR1 LGHDT and CDR2 YNNKEL come from the germline V gene (reference sequence). The CDR3 DNA sequence: TGTGCCAGCAGCTCGCTAGCGGCCCCGAGCACAGATACGCAGTATTTT. Residues: CASSSLAAPSTDTQYF.

The chain links TRBV7-2 to TRBJ2-2; 7 bases fit TRBD1. Per germline, CDR1 SGHTA and CDR2 FQGNSA. The trim removed 1 base at V and 8 bases at J, leaving 13 bases unmatched. The CDR3 loop spans 17 amino acids. CDR3 sequence (DNA): TGTGCCAGCAGCTTAGAGTTTTGGGCGACAGGGTCAGGGGAGCTGTTTTTT. Translation gives CASSLEFWATGSGELFF.

The chain recombines TRBV30 with TRBJ2-7, with 9 bases fitting TRBD1. The CDR3 extends over 14 amino acids. J gave up 4 bases and V 5 bases, and 9 bases lay outside the gene matches. The germline V gene encodes CDR1 GTSNPN and CDR2 SVGIG (reference sequence). The chain's CDR3 is CAWELGTGRYEQYF. The CDR3 bases are TGTGCCTGGGAACTCGGGACAGGGCGATACGAGCAGTACTTC.

For the CDR3, the DNA is TGTGCCAGCAGTGATGTGGGGGGGAGGGGTATGAACACTGAAGCTTTCTTT. Its protein is CASSDVGGRGMNTEAFF. The chain combines TRBV25-1 with TRBJ1-1; D may be TRBD1 (5 bases). From germline, CDR1 is MGHDK and CDR2 SYGVNS. The CDR3 contains 17 residues. Between the trimmed V and J ends, which lost 3 bases and 0 bases, there was a span of 17 bases.

The rearrangement links TRBV6-2 or TRBV6-3 to TRBJ2-5; 7 bases align to TRBD1. This CDR3 has 15 amino acids. V gave up 6 bases and J gave up 6 bases; unmatched junction bases: 13. Germline assignment: CDR1 MNHEY and CDR2 SVGEGT. CDR3 sequence reads: CASSQRGGRGKTQYF. In DNA form, the CDR3 reads TGTGCCAGCAGCCAAAGGGGCGGCAGGGGGAAGACCCAGTACTTC.

The CDR3 DNA reads as TGTGCCAGCAGACATACAGGGAACACTGAAGCTTTCTTT. Protein: CASRHTGNTEAFF. The chain joins TRBV3-1 (or the pseudogene TRBV3-2) to TRBJ1-1; TRBD1 might be the D (5 bases). The CDR3 consists of 13 residues. From germline, CDR1 is LGHDT and CDR2 YNNKEL (reference sequence). The V gene lost 6 bases and the J gene lost 1 base, with 9 bases spanning the gap.

V and J are TRBV11-2 and TRBJ2-1; TRBD2 is a possible D gene (5 bases). Trimming left V 5 bases short and J 0 bases short, with 14 bases between. Germline V lookup: CDR1 SGHAT, CDR2 FQNNGV. This CDR3 spans 16 amino acids. The CDR3 DNA is TGTGCCAGCAGCCCCCGGGGAGCCCTCTCCTACAATGAGCAGTTCTTC. This sequence encodes CASSPRGALSYNEQFF.

V usage is TRBV5-1 and J usage is TRBJ2-2, with 12 bases lining up with TRBD2. J was trimmed by 1 base and V by 5 bases; bases with no gene match: 3. The germline V gene has CDR1 SGHRS and CDR2 YFSETQ. The CDR3 extends over 16 amino acids. The CDR3 protein is CASSELAGGNTGELFF. The CDR3 DNA follows: TGCGCCAGCAGTGAACTAGCGGGAGGGAACACCGGGGAGCTGTTTTTT.

The V gene is TRBV4-1, the J gene TRBJ2-1; 11 nucleotides line up with TRBD2. The CDR3 consists of 17 residues. Looked up from germline, CDR1 is MGHRA and CDR2 is YSYEKL. Losses at the gene ends were 4 bases for V and 6 bases for J; bases not matched to a gene: 11. Here the CDR3 DNA reads TGCGCCAGCAGCCTAGCGGGAGGGCCTGAGAGGGGCAATGAGCAGTTCTTC. Translation: CASSLAGGPERGNEQFF.

V usage is TRBV19 and J usage is TRBJ2-5; possible D gene TRBD2, 6 bases. Germline V CDR1 and CDR2: LNHDA, SQIVND (reference sequence). The CDR3 runs to 14 residues. Trimming removed 0 bases at V and 6 bases at J, with 11 bases between. In DNA form, the CDR3 reads TGTGCCAGTAGTATAGATCCAGGGAGGAAGACCCAGTACTTC. It specifies CASSIDPGRKTQYF.

This clone is a singleton in its sample. The rearrangement joins TRBV19 to TRBJ1-2; possible D gene TRBD1, 5 bases. V lost 6 bases and J lost 3, with 8 bases in between. Germline V lookup: CDR1 LNHDA, CDR2 SQIVND (reference sequence). The CDR3 spans 12 residues. CDR3 region: CASSRDYYGYTF. As DNA, the CDR3 is TGTGCCAGTAGCCGGGACTACTATGGCTACACCTTC.

V is TRBV19 and J is TRBJ1-1; D not certain. The CDR3 spans 15 residues. Germline values: CDR1 LNHDA, CDR2 SQIVND (reference sequence). Between the trimmed V and J ends, which lost 3 bases and 0 bases, there was a span of 11 bases. The CDR3 here is CASSMSGMMNTEAFF. In DNA form, the CDR3 reads TGTGCCAGTAGTATGAGTGGTATGATGAACACTGAAGCTTTCTTT.

V and J are TRBV5-1 and TRBJ1-2, with 8 bases that match TRBD1. Losses at the gene ends were 4 bases for V and 3 bases for J; bases not matched to a gene: 8. The CDR3 extends over 15 amino acids. In germline, CDR1 is SGHRS, CDR2 YFSETQ. CDR3 amino acids: CASSRGTGEDYGYTF. CDR3 in DNA: TGCGCCAGCAGCCGTGGGACAGGCGAGGACTATGGCTACACCTTC.

This chain connects TRBV30 to TRBJ2-1, with 14 bases lining up with TRBD2. The V gene end was trimmed by 2 bases and the J gene end by 8 bases; junction bases not matched to a gene: 5. The CDR3 has 15 residues. Germline-derived CDR1 and CDR2 are GTSNPN and SVGIG (reference sequence). The CDR3 DNA is TGTGCCTGGAGTTTACCGGGACTAGCGGGAGATGAGCAGTTCTTC. It encodes CAWSLPGLAGDEQFF. Based on the CDR3 plus reference TRBV30 and TRBJ2-1, the full variable domain is SQTIHQWPATLVQPVGSPLSLECTVEGTSNPNLYWYRQAAGRGLQLLFYSVGIGQISSEVPQNLSASRPQDRQFILSSKKLLLSDSGFYLCAWSLPGLAGDEQFFGPGTRLTVL.

About this clone: The same CDR3 is also encoded by other DNA sequences in this sample. This chain links TRBV7-3 with TRBJ2-3; no definite D call. Trimming cost V 0 bases and J 2 bases, with 3 bases left between them. Per the germline V gene, CDR1 is SGHTA and CDR2 is FQGTGA. The CDR3 is 13 residues long. CDR3 sequence (DNA): TGTGCCAGCAGCTTAACGTACACAGATACGCAGTATTTT. The encoded protein is CASSLTYTDTQYF.